These T cell receptor beta chains were read from a single sample in a study of blood T cell repertoires in COVID-19. Clones were sequenced by immunoSEQ multiplex PCR, and TCRdb holds only the in-frame ones, with some missing. The sample includes around 200,000 clones, just under 80% of them seen just once. The sample consisted of peripheral blood. The receptors originated from a woman aged 80 or over with active or convalescent COVID-19. Each CDR3 is given with its conserved first and last residue. Not all rows give a size; the values are once, few, many and, for expanded clones, a class.

>TRBV5-6|TRBJ2-3|NA
CASSFDLRGDSTDTQYF
>TRBV3-1/TRBV3-2|TRBJ2-7|once
CASSRGTYEQYF
>TRBV5-1|TRBJ2-3|NA
CASSLDINSGVGTDTQYF
>TRBV9|TRBJ1-6|NA
CASSVAAENSPLHF
>TRBV28|TRBJ1-2|few
CASSSPGGGGYTF
>TRBV19|TRBJ1-1|NA
CASSTHPGQKMNTEAFF
>TRBV21-1|TRBJ1-2|NA
CASSKREGQGAQGYTF
>TRBV10-3|TRBJ2-2|once
CAISAKGAPTGELFF
>TRBV3-1/TRBV3-2|TRBJ1-6|NA
CASSLEEDNSPLHF
>TRBV2|TRBJ1-1|NA
CASRATGWNTEAFF
>TRBV30|TRBJ1-6|NA
CAWSVGGGRASPLHF
>TRBV9|TRBJ1-6|NA
CASSVDGLPLSPLHF
>TRBV4-3|TRBJ2-5|NA
CASSQATSGGQETQYF
>TRBV11-2|TRBJ1-1|NA
CASSPTKTRGTGEAFF
>TRBV28|TRBJ1-2|NA
CASGDSNYGYTF
>TRBV27|TRBJ1-1|NA
CASSPSDRSGEAFF
>TRBV25-1|TRBJ2-7|NA
CASSEWGSGGVEQYF
>TRBV13|TRBJ2-5|NA
CASSFNRPPTQYF
>TRBV6-5|TRBJ1-2|NA
CASTRGYGYTF
>TRBV9|TRBJ2-2|NA
CASSLTDRAFGTGELFF
>TRBV19|TRBJ2-1|NA
CASSIGSGPYNEQFF
>TRBV28|TRBJ1-5|few
CASRVVGGTDSNQPQHF
>TRBV19|TRBJ1-5|NA
CASSSRDQPQHF
>TRBV11-3|TRBJ2-5|NA
CASSPTGTARETQYF